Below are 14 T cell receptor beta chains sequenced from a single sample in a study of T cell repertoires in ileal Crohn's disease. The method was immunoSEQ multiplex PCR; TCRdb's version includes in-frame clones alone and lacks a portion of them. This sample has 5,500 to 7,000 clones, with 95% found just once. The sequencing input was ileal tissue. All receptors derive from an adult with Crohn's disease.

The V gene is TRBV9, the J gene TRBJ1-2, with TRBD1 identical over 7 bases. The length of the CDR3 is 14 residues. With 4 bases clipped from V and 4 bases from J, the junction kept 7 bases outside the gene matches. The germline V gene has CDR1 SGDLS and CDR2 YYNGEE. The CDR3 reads CASSSTGSRYGYTF. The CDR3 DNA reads TGTGCCAGCAGCTCGACAGGGTCCCGCTATGGCTACACCTTC.

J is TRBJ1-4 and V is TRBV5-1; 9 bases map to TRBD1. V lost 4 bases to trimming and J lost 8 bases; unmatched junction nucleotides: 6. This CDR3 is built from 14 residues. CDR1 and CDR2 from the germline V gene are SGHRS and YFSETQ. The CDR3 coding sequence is TGCGCCAGCAGCAACACAGGGGGCGGCGAAAAACTGTTTTTT. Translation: CASSNTGGGEKLFF.

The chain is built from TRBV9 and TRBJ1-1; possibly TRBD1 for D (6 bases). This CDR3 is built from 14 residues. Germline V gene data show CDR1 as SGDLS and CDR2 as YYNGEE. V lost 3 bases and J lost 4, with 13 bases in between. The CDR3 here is CASSGQVVGTEAFF. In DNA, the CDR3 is TGTGCCAGCAGCGGACAGGTGGTGGGCACTGAAGCTTTCTTT.

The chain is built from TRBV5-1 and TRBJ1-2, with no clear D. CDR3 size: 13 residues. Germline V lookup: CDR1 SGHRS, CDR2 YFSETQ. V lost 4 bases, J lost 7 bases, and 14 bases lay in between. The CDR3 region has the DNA TGCGCCAGCAGCCTCGGGGAACGAGGTGGCTACACCTTC. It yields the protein CASSLGERGGYTF.

CDR3 in amino acids: CASTLAGSTDTQYF. Here the CDR3 DNA reads TGTGCCAGCACTCTAGCGGGGAGCACAGATACGCAGTATTTT. J is TRBJ2-3 and V is TRBV6-6, with 9 positions matching TRBD2. This CDR3 is built from 14 residues. The junction had 2 bases not matched to a gene; V was cut back by 7 bases and J by 0 bases. The V gene's germline CDR1 is MNHNY and CDR2 SVGAGI (reference sequence).

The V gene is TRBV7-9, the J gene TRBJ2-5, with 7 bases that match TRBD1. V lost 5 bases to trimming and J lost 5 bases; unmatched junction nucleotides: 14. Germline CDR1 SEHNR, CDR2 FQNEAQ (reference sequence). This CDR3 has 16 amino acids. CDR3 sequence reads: CASSPSDRAVGETQYF. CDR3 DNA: TGTGCCAGCAGCCCGAGCGACAGGGCTGTTGGGGAGACCCAGTACTTC.

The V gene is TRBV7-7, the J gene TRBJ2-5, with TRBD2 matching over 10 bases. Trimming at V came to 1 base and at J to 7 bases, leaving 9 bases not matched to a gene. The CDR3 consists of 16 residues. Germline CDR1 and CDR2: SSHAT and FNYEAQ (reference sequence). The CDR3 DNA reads TGTGCCAGCAGCTTAGGCGGACTAGCGGCAAGAGGGACCCAGTACTTC. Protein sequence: CASSLGGLAARGTQYF. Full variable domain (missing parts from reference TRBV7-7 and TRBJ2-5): GAGVSQSPRYKVTKRGQDVTLRCDPISSHATLYWYQQALGQGPEFLTYFNYEAQPDKSGLPSDRFSAERPEGSISTLTIQRTEQRDSAMYRCASSLGGLAARGTQYFGPGTRLLVL.

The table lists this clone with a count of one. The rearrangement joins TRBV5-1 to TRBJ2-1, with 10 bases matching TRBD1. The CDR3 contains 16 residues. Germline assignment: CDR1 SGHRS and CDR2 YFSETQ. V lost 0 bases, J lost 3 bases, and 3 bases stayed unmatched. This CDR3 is CASSLGGTGDYNEQFF. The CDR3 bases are TGCGCCAGCAGCTTGGGCGGGACAGGGGACTACAATGAGCAGTTCTTC.

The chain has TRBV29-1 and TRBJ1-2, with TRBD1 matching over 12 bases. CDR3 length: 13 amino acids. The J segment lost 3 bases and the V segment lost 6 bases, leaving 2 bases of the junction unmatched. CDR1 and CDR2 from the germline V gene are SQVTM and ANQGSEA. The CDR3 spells CSVGDRGHYGYTF. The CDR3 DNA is TGCAGCGTGGGGGACAGGGGGCACTATGGCTACACCTTC.

The CDR3 region has the DNA TGTGCCAGCAAAACAGGGATAGGCTACACCTTC. This codes for CASKTGIGYTF. The chain links TRBV7-3 to TRBJ1-2, with D perhaps TRBD1 (6 bases). The CDR3 runs to 11 residues. Germline CDR1 and CDR2: SGHTA and FQGTGA. Trimming left V 7 bases short and J 8 bases short, with 11 bases between.

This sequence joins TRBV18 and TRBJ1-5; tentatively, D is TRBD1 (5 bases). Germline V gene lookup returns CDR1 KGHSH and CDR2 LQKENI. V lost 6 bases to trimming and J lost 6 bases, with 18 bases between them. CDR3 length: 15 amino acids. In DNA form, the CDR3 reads TGTGCCAGCTCCCCCCCGGGGCAGGGAGGTCAGCCCCAGCATTTT. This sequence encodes CASSPPGQGGQPQHF.

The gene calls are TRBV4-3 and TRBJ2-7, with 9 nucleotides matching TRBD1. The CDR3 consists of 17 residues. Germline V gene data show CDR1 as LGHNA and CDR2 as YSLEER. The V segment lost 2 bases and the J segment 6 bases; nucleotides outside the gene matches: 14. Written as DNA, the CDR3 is TGCGCCAGCAGCCAACCAACAGGGGGCGAGGGGGGTTCCGAGCAGTACGTC. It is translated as CASSQPTGGEGGSEQYV.

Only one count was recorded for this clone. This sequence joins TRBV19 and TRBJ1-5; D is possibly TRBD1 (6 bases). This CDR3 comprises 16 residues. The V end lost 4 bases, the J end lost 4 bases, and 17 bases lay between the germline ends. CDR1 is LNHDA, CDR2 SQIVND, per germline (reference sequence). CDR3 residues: CASSNPEGVGNQPQHF. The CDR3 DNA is TGTGCCAGTAGTAACCCCGAGGGGGTCGGTAATCAGCCCCAGCATTTT. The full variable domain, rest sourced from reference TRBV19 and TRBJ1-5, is DGGITQSPKYLFRKEGQNVTLSCEQNLNHDAMYWYRQDPGQGLRLIYYSQIVNDFQKGDIAEGYSVSREKKESFPLTVTSAQKNPTAFYLCASSNPEGVGNQPQHFGDGTRLSIL.

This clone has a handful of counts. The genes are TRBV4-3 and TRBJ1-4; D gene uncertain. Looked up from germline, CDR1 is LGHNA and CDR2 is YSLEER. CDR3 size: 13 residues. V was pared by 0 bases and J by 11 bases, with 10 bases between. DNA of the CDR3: TGCGCCAGCAGCCAAGATCGAATACAGAAACTGTTTTTT. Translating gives CASSQDRIQKLFF.